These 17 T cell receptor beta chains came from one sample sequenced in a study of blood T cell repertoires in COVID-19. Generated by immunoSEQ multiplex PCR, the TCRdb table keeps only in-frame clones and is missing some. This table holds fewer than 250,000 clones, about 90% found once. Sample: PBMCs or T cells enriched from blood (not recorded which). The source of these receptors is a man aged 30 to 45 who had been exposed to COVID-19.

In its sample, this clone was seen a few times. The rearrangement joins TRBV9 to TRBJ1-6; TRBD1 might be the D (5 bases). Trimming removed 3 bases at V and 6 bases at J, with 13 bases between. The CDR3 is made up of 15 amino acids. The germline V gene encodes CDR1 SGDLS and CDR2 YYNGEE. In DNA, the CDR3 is TGTGCCAGCAGCGAGGTACAGGATTTTAATTCACCCCTCCACTTT. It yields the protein CASSEVQDFNSPLHF.

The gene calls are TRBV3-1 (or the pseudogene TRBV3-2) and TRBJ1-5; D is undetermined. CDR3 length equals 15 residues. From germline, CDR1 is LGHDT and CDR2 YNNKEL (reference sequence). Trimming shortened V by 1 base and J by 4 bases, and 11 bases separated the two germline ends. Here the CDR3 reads CASSQGTTVNQPQHF. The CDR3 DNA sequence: TGTGCCAGCAGCCAAGGGACTACGGTTAATCAGCCCCAGCATTTT.

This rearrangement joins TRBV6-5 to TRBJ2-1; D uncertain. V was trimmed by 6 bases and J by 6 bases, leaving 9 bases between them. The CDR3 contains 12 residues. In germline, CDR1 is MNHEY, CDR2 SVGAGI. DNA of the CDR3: TGTGCCAGCAGGGCCTCAGGCAATGAGCAGTTCTTC. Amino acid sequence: CASRASGNEQFF.

The CDR3: CASSVAAGGITDTQYF. For the CDR3, the DNA is TGTGCCAGCAGCGTAGCAGCGGGGGGTATCACAGATACGCAGTATTTT. The chain uses TRBV9 and TRBJ2-3, with 9 bases identical to TRBD2. The germline V gene encodes CDR1 SGDLS and CDR2 YYNGEE. The V gene end was trimmed by 0 bases and the J gene end by 2 bases; junction bases not matched to a gene: 4. The CDR3 covers 16 residues.

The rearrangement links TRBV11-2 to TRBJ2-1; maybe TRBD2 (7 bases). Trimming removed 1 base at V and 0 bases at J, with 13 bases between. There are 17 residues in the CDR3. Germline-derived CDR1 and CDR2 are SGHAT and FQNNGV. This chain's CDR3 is CASSLVGGGTSYNEQFF. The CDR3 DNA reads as TGTGCCAGCAGCTTAGTTGGGGGGGGCACCTCCTACAATGAGCAGTTCTTC.

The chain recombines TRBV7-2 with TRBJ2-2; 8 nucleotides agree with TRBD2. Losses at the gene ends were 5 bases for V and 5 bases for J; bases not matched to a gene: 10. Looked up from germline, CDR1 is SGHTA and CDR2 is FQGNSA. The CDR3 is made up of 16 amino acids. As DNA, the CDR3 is TGTGCCAGCAGCCCCACTCCGGGACTAGTTACCGGGGAGCTGTTTTTT. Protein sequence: CASSPTPGLVTGELFF.

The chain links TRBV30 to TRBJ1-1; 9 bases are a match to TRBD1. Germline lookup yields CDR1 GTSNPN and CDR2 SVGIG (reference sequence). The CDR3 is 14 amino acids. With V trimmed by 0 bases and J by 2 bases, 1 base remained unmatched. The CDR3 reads CAWSVGQGNTEAFF. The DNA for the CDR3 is TGTGCCTGGAGTGTGGGACAGGGAAACACTGAAGCTTTCTTT.

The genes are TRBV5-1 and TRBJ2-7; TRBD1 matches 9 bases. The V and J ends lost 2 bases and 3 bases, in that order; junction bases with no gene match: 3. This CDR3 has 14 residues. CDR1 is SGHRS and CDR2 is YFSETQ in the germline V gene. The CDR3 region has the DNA TGCGCCAGCAGCTTCGGACAGGGGAACTACGAGCAGTACTTC. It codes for CASSFGQGNYEQYF.

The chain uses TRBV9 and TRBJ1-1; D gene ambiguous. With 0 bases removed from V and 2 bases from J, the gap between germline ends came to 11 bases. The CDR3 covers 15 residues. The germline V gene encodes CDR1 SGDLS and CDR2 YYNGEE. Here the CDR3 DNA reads TGTGCCAGCAGCGTAGGAGGTCAGCTAAACACTGAAGCTTTCTTT. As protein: CASSVGGQLNTEAFF.

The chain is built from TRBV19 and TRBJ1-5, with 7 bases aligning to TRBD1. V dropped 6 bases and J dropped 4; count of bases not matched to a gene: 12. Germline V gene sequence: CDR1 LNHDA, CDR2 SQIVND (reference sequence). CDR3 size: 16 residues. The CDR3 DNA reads TGTGCCAGTAGCCAGGGAACAGGGGCCCCAAATCAGCCCCAGCATTTT. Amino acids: CASSQGTGAPNQPQHF.

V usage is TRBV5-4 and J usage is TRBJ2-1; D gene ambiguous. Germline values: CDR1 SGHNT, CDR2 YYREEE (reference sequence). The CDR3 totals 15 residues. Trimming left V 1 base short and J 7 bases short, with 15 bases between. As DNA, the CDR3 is TGTGCCAGCAGCTTGTCTTATGAGGTGGCGAATGAGCAGTTCTTC. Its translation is CASSLSYEVANEQFF.

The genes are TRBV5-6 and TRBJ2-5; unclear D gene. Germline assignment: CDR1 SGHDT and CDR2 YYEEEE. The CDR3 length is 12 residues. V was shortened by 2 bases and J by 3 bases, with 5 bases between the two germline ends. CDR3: CASSFAKETQYF. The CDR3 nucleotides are TGTGCCAGCAGCTTTGCTAAAGAGACCCAGTACTTC.

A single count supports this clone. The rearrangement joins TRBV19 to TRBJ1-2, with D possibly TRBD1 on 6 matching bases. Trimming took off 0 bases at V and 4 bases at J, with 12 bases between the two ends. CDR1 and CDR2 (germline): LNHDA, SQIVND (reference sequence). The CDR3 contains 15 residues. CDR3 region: CASSIDYRVSYGYTF. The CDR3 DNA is TGTGCCAGTAGTATAGATTACAGGGTGTCCTATGGCTACACCTTC.

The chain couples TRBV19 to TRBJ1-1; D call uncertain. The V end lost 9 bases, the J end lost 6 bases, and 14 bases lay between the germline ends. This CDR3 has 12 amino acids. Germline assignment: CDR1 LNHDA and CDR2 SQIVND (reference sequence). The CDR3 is CASASDRPEAFF. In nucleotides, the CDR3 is TGTGCCAGCGCGAGCGACCGCCCTGAAGCTTTCTTT.

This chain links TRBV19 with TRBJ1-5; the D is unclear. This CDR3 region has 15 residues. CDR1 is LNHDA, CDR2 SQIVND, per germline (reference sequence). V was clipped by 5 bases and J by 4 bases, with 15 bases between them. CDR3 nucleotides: TGTGCCAGTAGTTCCCAGGCGGGGTTGAATCAGCCCCAGCATTTT. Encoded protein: CASSSQAGLNQPQHF.

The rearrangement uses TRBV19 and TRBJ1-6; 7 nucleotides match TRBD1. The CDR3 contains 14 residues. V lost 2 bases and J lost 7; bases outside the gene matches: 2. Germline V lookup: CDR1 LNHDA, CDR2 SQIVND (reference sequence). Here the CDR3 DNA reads TGTGCCAGTAGTATAACAGGGGAAAATTCACCCCTCCACTTT. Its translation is CASSITGENSPLHF.

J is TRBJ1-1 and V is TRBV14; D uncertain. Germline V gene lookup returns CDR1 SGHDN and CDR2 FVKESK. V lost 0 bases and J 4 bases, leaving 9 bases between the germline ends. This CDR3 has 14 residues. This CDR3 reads CASSQDITATEAFF. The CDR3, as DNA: TGTGCCAGCAGCCAAGATATAACAGCCACTGAAGCTTTCTTT.